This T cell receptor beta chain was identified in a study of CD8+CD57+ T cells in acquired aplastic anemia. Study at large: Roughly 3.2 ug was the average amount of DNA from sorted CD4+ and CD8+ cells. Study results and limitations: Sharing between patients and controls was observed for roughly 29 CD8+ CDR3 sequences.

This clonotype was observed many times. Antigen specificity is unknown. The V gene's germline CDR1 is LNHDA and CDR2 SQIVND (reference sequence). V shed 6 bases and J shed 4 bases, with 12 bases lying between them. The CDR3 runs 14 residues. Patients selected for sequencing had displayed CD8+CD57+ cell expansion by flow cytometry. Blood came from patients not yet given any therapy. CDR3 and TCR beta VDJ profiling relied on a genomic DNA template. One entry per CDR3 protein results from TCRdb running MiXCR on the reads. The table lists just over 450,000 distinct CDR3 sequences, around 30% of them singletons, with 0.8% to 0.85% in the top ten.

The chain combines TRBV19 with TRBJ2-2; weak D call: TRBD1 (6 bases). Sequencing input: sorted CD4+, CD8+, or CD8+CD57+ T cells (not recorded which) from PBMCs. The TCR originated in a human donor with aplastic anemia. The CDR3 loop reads CASSTGSRTGELFF. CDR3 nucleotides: TGTGCCAGTAGCACAGGGTCGCGCACCGGGGAGCTGTTTTTT. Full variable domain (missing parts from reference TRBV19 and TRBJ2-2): DGGITQSPKYLFRKEGQNVTLSCEQNLNHDAMYWYRQDPGQGLRLIYYSQIVNDFQKGDIAEGYSVSREKKESFPLTVTSAQKNPTAFYLCASSTGSRTGELFFGEGSRLTVL.